This T cell receptor (beta chain) emerged from a study of blood T cell repertoires in COVID-19. Germline values: CDR1 SQVTM, CDR2 ANQGSEA. The CDR3 extends over 11 amino acids. V gave up 4 bases and J gave up 7 bases, with 10 bases separating them. Across under 25 US areas, participants ranged in age from about 18 to 89 years. The repertoire was sequenced with immunoSEQ multiplex PCR; TCRdb's copy has only in-frame clones and lacks some. The profile shows 320,000 or so clones, 89% of them singletons. This receptor was obtained from a man between 60 and 75 years old who had recovered from COVID-19. The J gene is TRBJ2-5, the V gene TRBV29-1; D is unresolved. Sequencing used PBMCs or T cells enriched from blood (not recorded which). CDR3 sequence reads: CSVGYRGTQYF. In DNA, the CDR3 is TGCAGCGTTGGCTACCGCGGGACCCAGTACTTC.